Listed below are T cell receptor beta chains from one sample, sequenced in a study of tumor and adjacent non-tumor tissue in lung cancer. Via MiXCR, TCRdb re-called the multiplex PCR reads, giving one row per CDR3 protein. Found here are over 80,000 distinct CDR3 sequences, 80% of them singletons; the top ten hold around 30%. The material sequenced was distant non-tumor lung tissue. The receptors derive from a man aged 55-75 years with small cell lung cancer. CDR3s include the opening cysteine and the closing phenylalanine or tryptophan. The D gene is left open where the match is weak. Clone sizes are given selectively: once, few, many, or a class where the clone is expanded.

cdr3_nt,cdr3_aa,d_call,v_call,clone_size,j_call
TGTGCCAACAGTTTCTCCAGGACACGGGAAGGCTACACCTTC,CANSFSRTREGYTF,-,TRBV12-3/TRBV12-4,once,TRBJ1-2
TGTGTCAGCAGCTTAACCGGACTGGCCAATGAAAGACTATTTTTT,CVSSLTGLANERLFF,-,TRBV11-2,-,TRBJ1-4
TGCAGTGTCGGCGAAAACTCTGGGACCAACGTCCTGACTTTC,CSVGENSGTNVLTF,-,TRBV29-1,-,TRBJ2-6
TGTGCCAGCAGTTTCAAACAGGTGAACATTGAAGTTTTCTTT,CASSFKQVNIEVFF,-,TRBV6-5,once,TRBJ1-1
TGCGCCAGCAGCAGCAAGGGGACCTATATCGGGGAGCTGTTTTTT,CASSSKGTYIGELFF,-,TRBV4-1,-,TRBJ2-2
TGTGCCAGCAGTTTAGGGGGTACGAAACGGGTGCAGTTCTTC,CASSLGGTKRVQFF,-,TRBV12-3/TRBV12-4,-,TRBJ2-1
TGTGCCAGCAGTTTCCTAGGTGTAGGTACTGAAGCTTTCTTT,CASSFLGVGTEAFF,-,TRBV12-3/TRBV12-4,-,TRBJ1-1
TGTGGCAGCAGTCAACGTGGAGAGCAGTACTTC,CGSSQRGEQYF,-,TRBV6-2/TRBV6-3,-,TRBJ2-7
TGTGCCAGCAGCTTACAACAGAATGAGCAGTTCTTC,CASSLQQNEQFF,-,TRBV11-2,medium-sized,TRBJ2-1
TGTACCAGCCGGGATGTGGGAGTCAACATTCAGTACTTC,CTSRDVGVNIQYF,-,TRBV6-5,-,TRBJ2-4
TGTGCCAGTCTACAGCCATGGCGGGGGTTAAACACTGAAGCTTCCTTT,CASLQPWRGLNTEASF,-,TRBV11-2,-,TRBJ1-1
TGCGCCAGCAGCTACCCCGGGGGGGGCAATGATAAACTGTTTTTT,CASSYPGGGNDKLFF,-,TRBV7-9,-,TRBJ1-4
TGCGCCAGCAGCCAGTTCTCTAGCGGTTCCTACGAGCAGTACTTC,CASSQFSSGSYEQYF,TRBD2,TRBV4-1,many,TRBJ2-7
TGTGCCAGCAACAATCCGGGCCTCTACGAGCAGTACTTC,CASNNPGLYEQYF,-,TRBV28,many,TRBJ2-7
TGTGCCAGCTTCATTTCGACAGTAAAGAGCAGGCTTTCCTATAATGAGCAGTTCTTC,CASFISTVKSRLSYNEQFF,-,TRBV28,-,TRBJ2-1
TGTGGCAGCAGTGCCCCCACGAGGGGGGTGGGTGGCGAGACCCAATACTTC,CGSSAPTRGVGGETQYF,-,TRBV12-3/TRBV12-4,-,TRBJ2-5
TGTAACGTTGAAGATATGGGAAAAGCCCCCGATACGCAGTATTTT,CNVEDMGKAPDTQYF,-,TRBV29-1,-,TRBJ2-3
TGTGCCAGCAAGATAGCGGGAGCCCCTATGGAGCGGCAATTC,CASKIAGAPMERQF,TRBD2,TRBV6-2/TRBV6-3,-,TRBJ2-7
TGTGCCAGCCTAAAGGGGAGGCAGGGTGGTGTGCCGATCACCTTC,CASLKGRQGGVPITF,-,TRBV2,few,TRBJ1-2
TGCGCCTGGGGTGCCCGGGGGTCTGAAGCTTTCTTT,CAWGARGSEAFF,-,TRBV30,-,TRBJ1-1
TGTGCCAGCAGTTACGGACAGGAGGCGATGGAGACCCAGTACTTC,CASSYGQEAMETQYF,TRBD1,TRBV12-3/TRBV12-4,-,TRBJ2-5
TGCAGCGTTGAAGATGGTCGGGGCAATGTCTACAACTTC,CSVEDGRGNVYNF,-,TRBV29-1,-,TRBJ1-2
TGCGCCAGCAGCTTGGAAGGGGTAGCGGGCTCAATCACAGGTACGCAGTATTTT,CASSLEGVAGSITGTQYF,TRBD2,TRBV5-1,few,TRBJ2-3
TGTGCCAGCGAGCGGAGACTGTACTACGAGCAGTACTTC,CASERRLYYEQYF,-,TRBV13,-,TRBJ2-7
TGTGCCAGCGGTTTTACCGCGGGAGTGGTCACCGGGGAGCTGTTTTTT,CASGFTAGVVTGELFF,TRBD2,TRBV11-3,-,TRBJ2-2